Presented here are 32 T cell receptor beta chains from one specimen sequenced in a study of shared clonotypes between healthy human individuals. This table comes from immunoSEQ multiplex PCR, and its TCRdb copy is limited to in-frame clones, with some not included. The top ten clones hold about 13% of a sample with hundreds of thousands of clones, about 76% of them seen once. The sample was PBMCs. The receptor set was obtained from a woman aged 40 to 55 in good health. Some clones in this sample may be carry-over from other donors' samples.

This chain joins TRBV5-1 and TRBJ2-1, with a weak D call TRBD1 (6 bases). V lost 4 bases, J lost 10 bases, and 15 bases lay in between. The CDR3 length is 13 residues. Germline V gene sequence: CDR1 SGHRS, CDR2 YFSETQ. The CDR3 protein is CASSLLGAAEQFF. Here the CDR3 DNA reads TGCGCCAGCAGCCTCCTGGGGGCGGCCGAGCAGTTCTTC.

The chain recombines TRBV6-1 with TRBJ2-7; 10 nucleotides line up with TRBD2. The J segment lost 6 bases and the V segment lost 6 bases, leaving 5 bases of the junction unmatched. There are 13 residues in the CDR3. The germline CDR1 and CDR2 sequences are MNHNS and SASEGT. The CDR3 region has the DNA TGTGCCAGCAGAGCTAGCGGGAGTACCGAGCAGTACTTC. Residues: CASRASGSTEQYF.

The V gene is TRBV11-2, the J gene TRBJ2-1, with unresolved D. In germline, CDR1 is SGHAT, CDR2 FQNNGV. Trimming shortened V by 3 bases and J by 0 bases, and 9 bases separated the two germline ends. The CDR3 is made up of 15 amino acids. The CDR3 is CASSFFYGSYNEQFF. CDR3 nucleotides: TGTGCCAGCAGCTTTTTCTACGGCTCCTACAATGAGCAGTTCTTC.

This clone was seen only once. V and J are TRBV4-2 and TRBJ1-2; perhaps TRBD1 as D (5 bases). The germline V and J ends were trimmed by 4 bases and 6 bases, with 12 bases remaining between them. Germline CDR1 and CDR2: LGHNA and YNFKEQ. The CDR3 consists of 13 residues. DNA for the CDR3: TGTGCCAGCAGCCCCGGGACGGGTGATGGCTACACCTTC. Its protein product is CASSPGTGDGYTF.

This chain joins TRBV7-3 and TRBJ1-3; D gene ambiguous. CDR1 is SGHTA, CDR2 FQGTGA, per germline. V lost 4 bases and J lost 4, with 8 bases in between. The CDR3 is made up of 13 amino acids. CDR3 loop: CASSSIFGNTIYF. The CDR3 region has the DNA TGTGCCAGCAGCTCAATATTCGGAAACACCATATATTTT.

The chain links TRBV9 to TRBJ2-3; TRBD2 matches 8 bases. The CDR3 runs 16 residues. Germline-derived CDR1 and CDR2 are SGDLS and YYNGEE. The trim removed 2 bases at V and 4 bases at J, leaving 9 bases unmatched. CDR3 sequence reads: CASSVGAGVGADTQYF. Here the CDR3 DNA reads TGTGCCAGCAGCGTGGGAGCGGGAGTTGGGGCAGATACGCAGTATTTT.

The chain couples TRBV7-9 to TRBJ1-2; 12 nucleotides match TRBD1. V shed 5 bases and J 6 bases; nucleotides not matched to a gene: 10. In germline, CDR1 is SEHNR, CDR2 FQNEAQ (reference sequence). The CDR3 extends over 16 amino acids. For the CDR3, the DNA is TGTGCCAGCAGCCCCGGGACAGGGGGCTTCAGAGATGGCTACACCTTC. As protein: CASSPGTGGFRDGYTF.

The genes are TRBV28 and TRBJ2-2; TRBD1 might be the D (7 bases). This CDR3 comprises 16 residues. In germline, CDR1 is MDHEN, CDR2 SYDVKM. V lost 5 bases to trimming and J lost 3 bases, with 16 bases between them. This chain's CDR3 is CASSPGDSRDTGELFF. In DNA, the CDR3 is TGTGCCAGCAGTCCGGGGGACAGTCGGGACACCGGGGAGCTGTTTTTT.

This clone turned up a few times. CDR3: CASSRGRSYEQYF. CDR3 nucleotide sequence: TGTGCCAGCAGCAGGGGTCGCTCCTACGAGCAGTACTTC. The rearrangement uses TRBV2 and TRBJ2-5, with TRBD1 as a possible D gene (6 bases). The closer fit of TRBJ2-7 to the DNA end suggests the J call may be wrong. Germline V gene lookup returns CDR1 SNHLY and CDR2 FYNNEI. CDR3 length: 13 amino acids.

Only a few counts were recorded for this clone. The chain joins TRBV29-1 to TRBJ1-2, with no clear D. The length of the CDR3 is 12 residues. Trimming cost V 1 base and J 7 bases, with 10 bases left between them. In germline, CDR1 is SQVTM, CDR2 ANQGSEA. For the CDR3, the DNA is TGCAGCGTTGAAGTGGTCGTCGGTGGCTACACCTTC. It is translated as CSVEVVVGGYTF.

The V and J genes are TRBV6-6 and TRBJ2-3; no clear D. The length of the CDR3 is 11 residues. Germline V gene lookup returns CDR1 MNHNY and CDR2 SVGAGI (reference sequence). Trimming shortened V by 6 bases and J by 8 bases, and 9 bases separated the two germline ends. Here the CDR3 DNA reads TGTGCCAGCAGCCTGGCCGGTACGCAGTATTTT. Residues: CASSLAGTQYF.

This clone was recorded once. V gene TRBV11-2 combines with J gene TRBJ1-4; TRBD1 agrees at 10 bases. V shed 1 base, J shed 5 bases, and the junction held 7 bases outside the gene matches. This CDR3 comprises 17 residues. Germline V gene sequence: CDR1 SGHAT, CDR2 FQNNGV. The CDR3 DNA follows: TGTGCCAGCAGCTTAGTCTGGCCGGGACAGGGGAATGAAAAACTGTTTTTT. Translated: CASSLVWPGQGNEKLFF.

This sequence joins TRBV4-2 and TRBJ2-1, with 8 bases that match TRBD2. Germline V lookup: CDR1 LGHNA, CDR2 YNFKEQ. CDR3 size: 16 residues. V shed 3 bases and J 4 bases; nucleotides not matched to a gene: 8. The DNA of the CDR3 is TGTGCCAGCAGCCACGAAGCGGGAGTATCGTACAATGAGCAGTTCTTC. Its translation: CASSHEAGVSYNEQFF.

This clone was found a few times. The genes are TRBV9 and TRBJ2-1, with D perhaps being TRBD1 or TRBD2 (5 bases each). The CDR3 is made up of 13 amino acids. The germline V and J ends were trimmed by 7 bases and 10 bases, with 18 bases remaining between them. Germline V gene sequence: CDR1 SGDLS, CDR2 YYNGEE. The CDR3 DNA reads TGTGCCAGCGGTGCGATGGGGACCCGGGAGCAGTTCTTC. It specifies CASGAMGTREQFF.

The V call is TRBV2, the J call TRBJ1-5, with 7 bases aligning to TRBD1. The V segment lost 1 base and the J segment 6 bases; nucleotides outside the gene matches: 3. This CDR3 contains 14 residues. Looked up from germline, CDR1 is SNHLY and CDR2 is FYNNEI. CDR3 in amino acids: CASSEEGQTQPQHF. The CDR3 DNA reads TGTGCCAGCAGTGAAGAGGGACAGACTCAGCCCCAGCATTTT.

The CDR3 spells CASNPDRGYGPQHF. DNA for the CDR3: TGTGCCAGTAATCCGGACAGGGGATACGGGCCCCAGCATTTT. V gene TRBV19 combines with J gene TRBJ1-5; 9 bases map to TRBD1. Germline loops: CDR1 LNHDA, CDR2 SQIVND (reference sequence). J was trimmed by 9 bases and V by 7 bases; bases with no gene match: 10. This CDR3 is 14 amino acids long.

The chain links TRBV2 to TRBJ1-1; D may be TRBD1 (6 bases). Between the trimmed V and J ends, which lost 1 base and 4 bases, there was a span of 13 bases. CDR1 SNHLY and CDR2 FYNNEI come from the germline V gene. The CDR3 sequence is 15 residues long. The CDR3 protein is CASSEEGVGSTEAFF. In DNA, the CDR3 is TGTGCCAGCAGTGAAGAGGGGGTAGGGAGCACTGAAGCTTTCTTT.

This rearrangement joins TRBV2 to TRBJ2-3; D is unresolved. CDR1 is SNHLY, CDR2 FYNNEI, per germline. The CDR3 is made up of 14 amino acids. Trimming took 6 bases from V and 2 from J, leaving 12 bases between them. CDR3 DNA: TGTGCCAGCAGGCTGGCTGCTGACACAGATACGCAGTATTTT. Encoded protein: CASRLAADTDTQYF.

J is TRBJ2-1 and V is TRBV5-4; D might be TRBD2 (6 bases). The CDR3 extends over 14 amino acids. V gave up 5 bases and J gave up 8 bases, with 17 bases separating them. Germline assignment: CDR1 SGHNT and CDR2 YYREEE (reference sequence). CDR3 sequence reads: CASSSKRGYDEQFF. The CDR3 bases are TGTGCCAGCAGTTCAAAACGGGGGTACGATGAGCAGTTCTTC.

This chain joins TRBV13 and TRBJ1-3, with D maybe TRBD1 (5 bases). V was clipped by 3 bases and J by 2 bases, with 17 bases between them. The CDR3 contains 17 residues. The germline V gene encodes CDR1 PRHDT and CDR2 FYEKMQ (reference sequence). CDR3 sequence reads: CASSFRLPGGAGNTIYF. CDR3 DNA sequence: TGTGCCAGCAGCTTTAGGCTACCGGGGGGGGCTGGAAACACCATATATTTT.

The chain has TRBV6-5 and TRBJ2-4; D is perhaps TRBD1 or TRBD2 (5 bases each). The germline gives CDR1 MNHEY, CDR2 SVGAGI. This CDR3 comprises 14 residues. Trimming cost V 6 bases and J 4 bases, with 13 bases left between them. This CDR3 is CASSPGRRKNIQYF. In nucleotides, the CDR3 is TGTGCCAGCAGCCCGGGACGGCGGAAAAACATTCAGTACTTC.

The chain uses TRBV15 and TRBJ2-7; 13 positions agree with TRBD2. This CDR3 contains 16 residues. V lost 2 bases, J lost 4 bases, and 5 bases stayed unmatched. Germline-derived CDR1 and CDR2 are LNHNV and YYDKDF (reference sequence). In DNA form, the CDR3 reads TGTGCCACCAGCAGATCCGGGACTAGCGGGATGTACGAGCAGTACTTC. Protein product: CATSRSGTSGMYEQYF. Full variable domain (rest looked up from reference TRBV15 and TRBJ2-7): DAMVIQNPRYQVTQFGKPVTLSCSQTLNHNVMYWYQQKSSQAPKLLFHYYDKDFNNEADTPDNFQSRRPNTSFCFLDIRSPGLGDTAMYLCATSRSGTSGMYEQYFGPGTRLTVT.

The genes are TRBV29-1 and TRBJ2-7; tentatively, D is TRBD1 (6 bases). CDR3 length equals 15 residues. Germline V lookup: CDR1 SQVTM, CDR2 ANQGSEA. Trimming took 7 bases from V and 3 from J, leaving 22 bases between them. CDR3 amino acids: CSAQKSGGSGYEQYF. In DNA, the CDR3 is TGCAGCGCCCAAAAAAGTGGGGGCTCTGGCTACGAGCAGTACTTC.

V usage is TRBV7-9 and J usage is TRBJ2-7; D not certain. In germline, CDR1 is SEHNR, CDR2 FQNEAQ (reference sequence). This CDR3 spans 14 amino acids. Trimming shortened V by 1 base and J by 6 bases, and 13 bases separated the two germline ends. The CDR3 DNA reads TGTGCCAGCAGCTTAGTCGAGCTAGGTGGCGAGCAGTACTTC. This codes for CASSLVELGGEQYF.

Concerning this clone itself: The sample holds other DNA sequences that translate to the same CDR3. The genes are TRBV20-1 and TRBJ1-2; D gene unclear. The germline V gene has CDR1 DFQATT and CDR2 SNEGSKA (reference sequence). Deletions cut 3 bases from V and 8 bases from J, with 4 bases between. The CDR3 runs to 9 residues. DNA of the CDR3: TGCAGTGCTAGTCTAGGCTACACCTTC. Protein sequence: CSASLGYTF.

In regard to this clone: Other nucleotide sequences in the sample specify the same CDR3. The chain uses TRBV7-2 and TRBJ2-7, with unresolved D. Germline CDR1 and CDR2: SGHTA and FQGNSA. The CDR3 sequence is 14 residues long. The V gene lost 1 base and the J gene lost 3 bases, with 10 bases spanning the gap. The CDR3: CASSLGGSFYEQYF. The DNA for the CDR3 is TGTGCCAGCAGCTTAGGGGGTAGCTTCTACGAGCAGTACTTC.

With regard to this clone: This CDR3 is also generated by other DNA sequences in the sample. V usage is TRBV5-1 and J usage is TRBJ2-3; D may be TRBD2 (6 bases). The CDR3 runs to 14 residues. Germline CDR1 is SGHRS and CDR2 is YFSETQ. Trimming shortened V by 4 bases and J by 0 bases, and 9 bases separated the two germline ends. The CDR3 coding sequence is TGCGCCAGCAGCCCCGGGACTAGCACAGATACGCAGTATTTT. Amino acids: CASSPGTSTDTQYF.

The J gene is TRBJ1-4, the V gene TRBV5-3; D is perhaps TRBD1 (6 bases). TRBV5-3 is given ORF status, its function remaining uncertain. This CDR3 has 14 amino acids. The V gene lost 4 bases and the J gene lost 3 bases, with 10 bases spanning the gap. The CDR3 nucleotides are TGTGCCAGAAGCAACGGGACACCTAATGAAAAACTGTTTTTT. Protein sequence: CARSNGTPNEKLFF.

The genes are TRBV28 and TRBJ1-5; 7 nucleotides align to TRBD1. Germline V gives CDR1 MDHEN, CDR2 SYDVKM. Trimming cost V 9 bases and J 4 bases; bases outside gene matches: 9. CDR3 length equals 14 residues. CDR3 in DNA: TGTGCCAGAGGGGCGGGGACAGCTAATCAGCCCCAGCATTTT. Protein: CARGAGTANQPQHF.

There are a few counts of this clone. CDR3 protein: CASRDVPAGGVDTQYF. CDR3 nucleotides: TGTGCCAGCAGAGACGTACCAGCGGGAGGCGTAGATACGCAGTATTTT. V is TRBV2 and J is TRBJ2-3; 9 positions agree with TRBD2. This CDR3 has 16 amino acids. The V gene end was trimmed by 6 bases and the J gene end by 5 bases; junction bases not matched to a gene: 12. Germline-derived CDR1 and CDR2 are SNHLY and FYNNEI.

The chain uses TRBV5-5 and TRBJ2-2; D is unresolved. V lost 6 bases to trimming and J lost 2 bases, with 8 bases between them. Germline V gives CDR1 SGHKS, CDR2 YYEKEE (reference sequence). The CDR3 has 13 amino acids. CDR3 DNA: TGTGCCAGCACCACACCTAACACCGGGGAGCTGTTTTTT. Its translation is CASTTPNTGELFF.

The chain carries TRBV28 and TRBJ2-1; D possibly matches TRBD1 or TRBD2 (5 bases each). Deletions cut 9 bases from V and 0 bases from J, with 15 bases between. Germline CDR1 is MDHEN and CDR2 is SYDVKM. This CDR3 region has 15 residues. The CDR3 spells CASYTWGSSYNEQFF. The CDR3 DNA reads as TGTGCCAGTTACACCTGGGGGAGCTCCTACAATGAGCAGTTCTTC.